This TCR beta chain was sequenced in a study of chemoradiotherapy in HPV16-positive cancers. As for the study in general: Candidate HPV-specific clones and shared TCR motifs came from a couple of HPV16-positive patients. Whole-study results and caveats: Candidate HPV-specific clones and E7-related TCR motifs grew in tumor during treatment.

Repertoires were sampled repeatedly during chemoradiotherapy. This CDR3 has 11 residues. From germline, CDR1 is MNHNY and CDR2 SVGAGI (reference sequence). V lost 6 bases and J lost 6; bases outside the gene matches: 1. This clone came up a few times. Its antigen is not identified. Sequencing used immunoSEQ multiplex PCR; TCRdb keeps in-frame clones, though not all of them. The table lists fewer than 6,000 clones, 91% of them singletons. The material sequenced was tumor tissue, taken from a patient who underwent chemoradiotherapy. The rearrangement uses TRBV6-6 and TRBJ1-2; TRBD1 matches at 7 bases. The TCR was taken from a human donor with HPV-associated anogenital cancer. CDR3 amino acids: CASRTGDGYTF. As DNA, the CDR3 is TGTGCCAGCAGAACAGGGGATGGCTACACCTTC.